This entry concerns a single T cell receptor (beta chain). Its antigen is still unknown. This entry is derived from a study of cytomegalovirus exposure and HLA in healthy donors. Study-level points and caveats: Cytomegalovirus-associated status was assigned to 150 to 200 TCR beta chains. Subsequent analysis of the roughly 120 validation repertoires found a tendency for first-cohort TCR clusters to co-occur. A few CMV-associated chains were confirmed in vitro to be specific for CMV antigens.

The assay was immunoSEQ multiplex PCR, and TCRdb's table has in-frame clones only and misses some. The sample lists more than 50,000 clones; roughly 90% were seen once. The donors were members of the validation cohort, which comprised about 120 subjects and was separate from the first cohort of roughly 700 subjects. Germline CDR1 and CDR2: WNHNN and SYGVQD (reference sequence). CDR3 length: 19 amino acids. V lost 2 bases and J 0 bases, leaving 19 bases between the germline ends. The TCR originated in a woman younger than 45 in good health and CMV-seronegative. Sequenced sample: PBMCs. The gene calls are TRBV10-1 and TRBJ2-2; D is uncertain. The CDR3 DNA follows: TGCGCCAGCAGTGAGGGCCGGTATTGGGCATGGGCGAACACCGGGGAGCTGTTTTTT. It encodes CASSEGRYWAWANTGELFF.